Following are 18 T cell receptor beta chains from one sample sequenced in a study of response to subunit inactivated influenza vaccine. One entry per CDR3 protein, called by TCRdb with MiXCR from the RT-PCR reads. The data contain some 540,000 distinct CDR3 sequences, 20% to 25% of them singletons. This sample also appeared in a second study, on T cells expressing NK-cell markers. That publication notes: As the method of synthesis, 5'RACE template switching with UMIs yielded TCR beta cDNA.

The source material was CD4+ T cells sorted from PBMCs, sampled 11 to 12 days after vaccination. The receptor set was obtained from a man in his fifties who received an inactivated influenza vaccine.

This clonotype showed up just a few times. This CDR3 reads CASSPRIEAPKQYF. Here the CDR3 DNA reads TGTGCCAGCAGTCCCCGCATTGAGGCTCCAAAGCAGTACTTC. V and J are TRBV27 and TRBJ2-7; D is unclear. This CDR3 contains 14 residues. Trimming took 5 bases from V and 8 from J, leaving 19 bases between them. CDR1 and CDR2 (germline): MNHEY, SMNVEV (reference sequence).

The gene calls are TRBV20-1 and TRBJ2-1, with a weak D call TRBD1 (6 bases). The V end was cut by 6 bases, the J end by 0 bases, with 12 bases between. The germline V gene encodes CDR1 DFQATT and CDR2 SNEGSKA (reference sequence). This CDR3 contains 14 residues. CDR3: CSATGPDSYNEQFF. In nucleotides, the CDR3 is TGCAGTGCGACAGGCCCCGACTCCTACAATGAGCAGTTCTTC.

CDR3 DNA sequence: TGCAGTGCTAGTCGGGCGTCGAACACTGAAGCTTTCTTT. This encodes CSASRASNTEAFF. The gene calls are TRBV20-1 and TRBJ1-1; D is uncertain. The CDR3 extends over 13 amino acids. Germline CDR1 reads DFQATT; CDR2 reads SNEGSKA (reference sequence). V shed 3 bases and J shed 1 base, with 9 bases lying between them.

The chain combines TRBV6-2 or TRBV6-3 with TRBJ2-1, with TRBD2 as a possible D gene (5 bases). Germline V CDR1 and CDR2: MNHEY, SVGEGT. There are 12 residues in the CDR3. Trimming removed 2 bases at V and 6 bases at J, with 5 bases between. The CDR3 is CASSYRGNEQFF. The CDR3 region has the DNA TGTGCCAGCAGTTACCGGGGCAATGAGCAGTTCTTC.

This clonotype was seen more than once but under ten times. The rearrangement links TRBV20-1 to TRBJ1-2, with D tentatively TRBD1 (6 bases). This CDR3 has 10 residues. The germline gives CDR1 DFQATT, CDR2 SNEGSKA (reference sequence). CDR3 nucleotide sequence: TGCTCTCTGGACAGCTATGGCTACACCTTC. Translation gives CSLDSYGYTF.

This chain connects TRBV28 to TRBJ2-3; 10 nucleotides agree with TRBD1. Trimming at V came to 5 bases and at J to 8 bases, leaving 13 bases not matched to a gene. Germline assignment: CDR1 MDHEN and CDR2 SYDVKM. The CDR3 spans 16 residues. This CDR3 reads CASSLTGTGVPSTQYF. As DNA, the CDR3 is TGTGCCAGCAGTCTTACGGGGACAGGGGTGCCAAGTACGCAGTATTTT.

This rearrangement joins TRBV20-1 to TRBJ1-2, with TRBD1 as a possible D gene (6 bases). Per germline, CDR1 DFQATT and CDR2 SNEGSKA (reference sequence). Trimming removed 6 bases from V and 5 bases from J, with 22 bases in between. The CDR3 covers 15 residues. The CDR3 nucleotides are TGCAGTGCCAGGAATTACAATACAGGGACTTATGGCTACACCTTC. It yields the protein CSARNYNTGTYGYTF.

In its sample, this clonotype was seen a few times. The chain links TRBV4-2 to TRBJ1-3, with D possibly matching TRBD1 (5 bases). Trimming pared 3 bases from V and 0 bases from J, leaving 9 bases between. The germline CDR1 and CDR2 sequences are LGHNA and YNFKEQ. The CDR3 runs to 15 residues. CDR3 loop: CASSQGVYSGNTIYF. Written as DNA, the CDR3 is TGTGCCAGCAGCCAGGGGGTTTACTCTGGAAACACCATATATTTT.

The V gene is TRBV6-1, the J gene TRBJ1-1; maybe TRBD1 (5 bases). With 3 bases removed from V and 9 bases from J, the gap between germline ends came to 20 bases. Germline lookup yields CDR1 MNHNS and CDR2 SASEGT. The CDR3 extends over 15 amino acids. CDR3 bases: TGTGCCAGCAGTGATCACAGGATGGGGGAAAGTAAAGCTTTCTTT. Protein product: CASSDHRMGESKAFF.

J is TRBJ1-6 and V is TRBV5-1; 8 bases are shared with TRBD1. V trimming: 0 bases; J trimming: 9 bases; junction bases outside the gene matches: 5. The CDR3 runs to 15 residues. Germline CDR1 is SGHRS and CDR2 is YFSETQ. CDR3 residues: CASSLETGEVSPLHF. CDR3 nucleotides: TGCGCCAGCAGCTTGGAGACAGGGGAAGTTTCACCCCTCCACTTT.

The rearrangement links TRBV5-1 to TRBJ2-1; either TRBD1 or TRBD2 may fit D (5 bases each). Trimming cost V 4 bases and J 0 bases, with 11 bases left between them. The germline V gene encodes CDR1 SGHRS and CDR2 YFSETQ. This CDR3 contains 15 residues. In nucleotides, the CDR3 is TGCGCCAGCAGCGCCGGGACCGCCTCCTACAATGAGCAGTTCTTC. As protein: CASSAGTASYNEQFF.

The rearrangement uses TRBV2 and TRBJ2-4; TRBD1 aligns across 7 bases. There are 17 residues in the CDR3. V lost 6 bases and J lost 4; bases outside the gene matches: 15. Germline CDR1 is SNHLY and CDR2 is FYNNEI. CDR3 region: CASREGQTSSPKNIQYF. The CDR3 DNA is TGTGCCAGCAGAGAGGGACAGACCAGCTCCCCTAAAAACATTCAGTACTTC.

The chain links TRBV9 to TRBJ2-3; tentative D call: TRBD2 (6 bases). The CDR3 sequence is 16 residues long. The V and J ends lost 0 bases and 1 base respectively, with 12 bases between them. CDR1 and CDR2 from the germline V gene are SGDLS and YYNGEE. The CDR3 region is CASSVGVPGGTDTQYF. The CDR3 bases are TGTGCCAGCAGCGTAGGGGTCCCGGGGGGCACAGATACGCAGTATTTT.

The V gene is TRBV30, the J gene TRBJ2-1; no clear D gene. V lost 5 bases, J lost 3 bases, and 8 bases lay in between. Looked up from germline, CDR1 is GTSNPN and CDR2 is SVGIG (reference sequence). This CDR3 has 12 amino acids. Written as DNA, the CDR3 is TGTGCCTGGGGACGGAACTACAATGAGCAGTTCTTC. It is translated as CAWGRNYNEQFF.

This clonotype came up once. CDR3 in DNA: TGTGCCAGCAGCTTAACGGGAGGGGTTGCGAGGTCCTACGAGCAGTACTTC. Translated, it gives CASSLTGGVARSYEQYF. V gene TRBV7-9 combines with J gene TRBJ2-7; 8 positions match TRBD2. Germline V CDR1 and CDR2: SEHNR, FQNEAQ (reference sequence). V was pared by 2 bases and J by 1 base, with 10 bases of the junction left unmatched. The CDR3 extends over 17 amino acids.

The V and J genes are TRBV20-1 and TRBJ1-6; TRBD1 matches at 9 bases. J was trimmed by 6 bases and V by 3 bases; bases with no gene match: 3. The CDR3 runs to 14 residues. The germline V gene has CDR1 DFQATT and CDR2 SNEGSKA (reference sequence). The CDR3 loop is CSARTGGSNSPLHF. The CDR3 DNA sequence: TGCAGTGCTAGGACAGGGGGGAGTAATTCACCCCTCCACTTT.

This sequence joins TRBV6-5 and TRBJ2-7; D gene ambiguous. Germline V gene data show CDR1 as MNHEY and CDR2 as SVGAGI. This CDR3 has 15 residues. V lost 2 bases and J lost 1, with 12 bases in between. In nucleotides, the CDR3 is TGTGCCAGCAGTTACCCCTGGGCCGGTTCCTACGAGCAGTACTTC. Amino acid sequence: CASSYPWAGSYEQYF.

This chain uses TRBV11-2 with TRBJ2-2; D gene ambiguous. V lost 5 bases and J 1 base, leaving 14 bases between the germline ends. CDR1 and CDR2 from the germline V gene are SGHAT and FQNNGV. This CDR3 comprises 16 residues. The CDR3 loop is CASSPTPWKNTGELFF. Written as DNA, the CDR3 is TGTGCCAGCAGCCCCACGCCCTGGAAGAACACCGGGGAGCTGTTTTTT.